This TCR beta chain was captured by sequencing in a study of T cells in Graves' hyperthyroidism and ophthalmopathy. Overall study: Peripheral blood specimens were obtained at initial diagnosis, prior to any treatment.

A Clinical Activity Score of at least 3, a NOSPECS grade of at least 4 and a duration under 3 months were recorded in the ophthalmopathy patients. Study results and caveats: The model made its ophthalmopathy prediction, and onset followed a median around 6.9 months later. Blood also carried most thyroid clonotypes expanded above 0.001.

This clonotype was recorded a few times. Its antigen is as yet unknown. RNA transcripts served as the template for amplifying TCR beta CDR3 regions. TCR CDR3 underwent first-round RT-PCR with the HTBI primer set. TCRdb reanalysed the multiplex PCR reads using MiXCR and keeps one entry per CDR3 protein. Counted here are 600,000 to 650,000 distinct CDR3 sequences, 20% occurring once; the ten biggest clones make up under 35%. There are 18 residues in the CDR3. Germline lookup yields CDR1 SGHVS and CDR2 FNYEAQ. V was cut by 4 bases and J by 5 bases, with 23 bases left in between. This TCR derives from a man aged 25-45 years with Graves' ophthalmopathy. The sample consisted of blood. This chain links TRBV7-6 with TRBJ2-2; D tentatively fits TRBD1 or TRBD2 (6 bases each). The CDR3 region is CASSYDRQGGRRTGELFF. The CDR3 nucleotides are TGTGCCAGCAGCTACGACCGGCAAGGGGGGAGACGGACCGGGGAGCTGTTTTTT.